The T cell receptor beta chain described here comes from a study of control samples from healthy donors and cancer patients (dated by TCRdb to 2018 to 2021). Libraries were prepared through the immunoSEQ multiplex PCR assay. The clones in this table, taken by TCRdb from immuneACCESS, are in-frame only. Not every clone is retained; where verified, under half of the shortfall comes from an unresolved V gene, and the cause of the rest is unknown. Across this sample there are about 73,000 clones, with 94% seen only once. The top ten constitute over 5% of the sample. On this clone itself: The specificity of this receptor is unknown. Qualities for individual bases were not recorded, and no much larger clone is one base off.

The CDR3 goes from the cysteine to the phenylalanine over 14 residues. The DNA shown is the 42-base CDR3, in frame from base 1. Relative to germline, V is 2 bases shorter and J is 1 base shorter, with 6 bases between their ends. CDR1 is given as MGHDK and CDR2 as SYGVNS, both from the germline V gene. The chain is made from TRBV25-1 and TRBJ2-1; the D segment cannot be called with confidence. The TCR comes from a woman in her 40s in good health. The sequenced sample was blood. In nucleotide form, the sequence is TGTGCCAGCAGTGAACCTAGGTCCTACAATGAGCAGTTCTTC. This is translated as CASSEPRSYNEQFF.